This T cell receptor beta chain was observed in a study of human T cells and chemical hapten exposure. On the study more broadly: Researchers reported sensitizing a roughly 2 cm by roughly 2 cm upper inner arm skin site with 2% DPC. Regarding the study as a whole: Relative to controls, expanded TCRs formed significantly more large CDR3 similarity clusters.

Individual cDNA molecules in this library carried unique molecular identifiers. TCRdb ran MiXCR on the RACE reads and lists one entry per CDR3 protein. This table holds approximately 96,000 distinct CDR3 sequences, 9.3% found once. Time point given: patch test 2, 6 weeks after DPC sensitization. Noted treatment: therapeutic diphenylcyclopropenone sensitization with weekly scalp DPC. In regard to this clonotype: What it recognizes is unknown.

Trimming cost V 7 bases and J 3 bases, with 15 bases left between them. The CDR3 is 15 amino acids. The input for sequencing was whole blood, taken in connection with sensitization to the hapten diphenylcyclopropenone (DPC). This chain uses TRBV12-3 or TRBV12-4 with TRBJ1-4; weak D call: TRBD1 (5 bases). This TCR came from a woman between 35 and 50 years old with alopecia areata. Some clones in this sample may be carry-over from other donors' samples. The DNA for the CDR3 is TGTGCCAGCACCGGGGGAGGGACGGCTAATGAAAAACTGTTTTTT. Its protein product is CASTGGGTANEKLFF.